This T cell receptor beta chain was captured by sequencing in a study of control samples from healthy donors and cancer patients. Libraries were prepared by immunoSEQ multiplex PCR; TCRdb keeps only in-frame clonotypes and omits some of them. The data contain tens of thousands of clones, roughly 84% of them singletons. The V gene's germline CDR1 is MDHEN and CDR2 SYDVKM. The CDR3 extends over 12 amino acids. The ends were cut back, 6 bases at V and 7 bases at J, with 9 bases in the middle. The rearrangement links TRBV28 to TRBJ2-2; a possible D gene is TRBD1 (6 bases). Sequencing was carried out using PBMCs. The receptor was isolated from a man in his 60s with head and neck cancer. CDR3: CASRKQGGELFF. The CDR3 nucleotides are TGTGCCAGCAGAAAACAGGGCGGGGAGCTGTTTTTT. Filled out from reference TRBV28 and TRBJ2-2, the complete variable domain reads DVKVTQSSRYLVKRTGEKVFLECVQDMDHENMFWYRQDPGLGLRLIYFSYDVKMKEKGDIPEGYSVSREKKERFSLILESASTNQTSMYLCASRKQGGELFFGEGSRLTVL.